The 24 T cell receptor beta chains given below trace back to one sample, sequenced in a study of blood T cell repertoires in COVID-19. Data came from immunoSEQ multiplex PCR; TCRdb stores just in-frame clones and leaves some out. The sample includes about 260,000 clones, 75% to 90% of them seen just once. Sequencing was done on a sample of peripheral blood. Receptors originate from a young man with active or convalescent COVID-19.

This rearrangement joins TRBV5-4 to TRBJ2-1, with 11 bases lining up with TRBD1. J gave up 3 bases and V 4 bases, and 9 bases lay outside the gene matches. This CDR3 is built from 17 residues. Germline assignment: CDR1 SGHNT and CDR2 YYREEE (reference sequence). As DNA, the CDR3 is TGTGCCAGCAGCATGGCAAAGGGACAGGGGGTCTACAATGAGCAGTTCTTC. Protein product: CASSMAKGQGVYNEQFF.

V and J are TRBV7-6 and TRBJ2-7; TRBD2 aligns across 9 bases. V shed 5 bases, J shed 2 bases, and the junction held 7 bases outside the gene matches. CDR3 length: 15 amino acids. In germline, CDR1 is SGHVS, CDR2 FNYEAQ. The CDR3, as DNA: TGTGCCAGCAGCCGCCTAGCGGGGCTTACCTACGAGCAGTACTTC. Translation gives CASSRLAGLTYEQYF.

The CDR3 spells CASSLDAGNSPLHF. Here the CDR3 DNA reads TGTGCCAGCAGCTTAGATGCAGGGAATTCACCCCTCCACTTT. V is TRBV7-9 and J is TRBJ1-6, with a possible D match to TRBD1 (5 bases). Trimming cost V 1 base and J 7 bases, with 8 bases left between them. The CDR3 spans 14 residues. Germline CDR1 reads SEHNR; CDR2 reads FQNEAQ (reference sequence).

CDR3 region: CASSLQAGAYEQYF. The CDR3, as DNA: TGTGCCAGCAGCTTACAGGCGGGGGCCTACGAGCAGTACTTC. V gene TRBV11-2 combines with J gene TRBJ2-7, with 7 bases identical to TRBD2. This CDR3 is built from 14 residues. Germline CDR1 is SGHAT and CDR2 is FQNNGV. The V and J ends lost 2 bases and 2 bases, in that order; junction bases with no gene match: 3.

The V and J genes are TRBV6-4 and TRBJ2-5, with TRBD2 identical over 8 bases. The CDR3 length is 21 residues. Germline values: CDR1 MRHNA, CDR2 SNTAGT. V was pared by 0 bases and J by 4 bases, with 22 bases of the junction left unmatched. In DNA form, the CDR3 reads TGTGCCAGCAGTGACTCACGGGCCCTTGTTAGCGGGGACCCAGCAGGAGAGACCCAGTACTTC. Its translation: CASSDSRALVSGDPAGETQYF.

This chain links TRBV27 with TRBJ1-6; D is unresolved. Germline-derived CDR1 and CDR2 are MNHEY and SMNVEV (reference sequence). The CDR3 has 14 residues. Trimming shortened V by 6 bases and J by 0 bases, and 6 bases separated the two germline ends. The CDR3 is CASSPSSYNSPLHF. The CDR3 nucleotides read TGTGCCAGCAGCCCCAGCTCCTATAATTCACCCCTCCACTTT.

This clone was seen a handful of times. The chain joins TRBV5-1 to TRBJ2-7, with TRBD1 identical over 11 bases. From germline, CDR1 is SGHRS and CDR2 YFSETQ. V lost 4 bases and J lost 5; bases outside the gene matches: 8. The CDR3 has 15 residues. CDR3 loop: CASSPTGQGAHEQYF. The CDR3 region has the DNA TGCGCCAGCAGCCCCACTGGACAGGGGGCACACGAGCAGTACTTC.

The chain employs TRBV27 and TRBJ1-4, with 7 bases that match TRBD1. The germline V gene has CDR1 MNHEY and CDR2 SMNVEV (reference sequence). The CDR3 covers 13 residues. Trimming cost V 6 bases and J 4 bases; bases outside gene matches: 2. Here the CDR3 reads CASRTGNNEKLFF. CDR3 DNA: TGTGCCAGCAGGACAGGGAATAATGAAAAACTGTTTTTT.

This chain connects TRBV29-1 to TRBJ1-2; 8 bases are a match to TRBD1. CDR1 is SQVTM, CDR2 ANQGSEA, per germline. The CDR3 contains 14 residues. V dropped 6 bases and J dropped 6; count of bases not matched to a gene: 12. CDR3 amino acids: CSVDRGGISDGYTF. The CDR3 nucleotides are TGCAGCGTCGACAGGGGCGGGATTTCGGATGGCTACACCTTC.

This clone appeared a few times. V gene TRBV5-5 combines with J gene TRBJ1-4, with a tentative D call TRBD1 (5 bases). Germline V CDR1 and CDR2: SGHKS, YYEKEE (reference sequence). Trimming left V 4 bases short and J 7 bases short, with 14 bases between. The CDR3 runs 14 residues. CDR3 sequence (DNA): TGTGCCAGCAGCCTCAAGGACATCGGTGAAAAACTGTTTTTT. Its translation: CASSLKDIGEKLFF.

V usage is TRBV20-1 and J usage is TRBJ2-5, with TRBD2 matching over 11 bases. J was trimmed by 3 bases and V by 3 bases; bases with no gene match: 15. CDR3 length equals 18 residues. CDR1 and CDR2 from the germline V gene are DFQATT and SNEGSKA (reference sequence). The CDR3 loop reads CSASHSGGAHRSEETQYF. The CDR3 DNA reads TGCAGTGCTAGTCATAGCGGGGGGGCCCATCGTTCAGAAGAGACCCAGTACTTC.

This clone was detected only once. The genes are TRBV15 and TRBJ2-3, with D hard to call. The germline V gene encodes CDR1 LNHNV and CDR2 YYDKDF (reference sequence). The V gene lost 3 bases and the J gene lost 0 bases, with 10 bases spanning the gap. CDR3 length equals 15 residues. The CDR3 region is CATSSDFYSTDTQYF. Written as DNA, the CDR3 is TGTGCCACCAGCAGCGACTTCTATAGCACAGATACGCAGTATTTT.

This clone was seen more than once but under ten times. The J gene is TRBJ1-1, the V gene TRBV30, with D unclear. CDR3 length equals 13 residues. V lost 3 bases and J 0 bases, leaving 8 bases between the germline ends. Germline-derived CDR1 and CDR2 are GTSNPN and SVGIG (reference sequence). This CDR3 is CAWRQRMNTEAFF. The CDR3 region has the DNA TGTGCCTGGAGGCAGCGCATGAACACTGAAGCTTTCTTT.

A remark on this clone: The sample carries other DNA sequences with the same CDR3. This chain uses TRBV9 with TRBJ2-3; 7 bases line up with TRBD2. Per germline, CDR1 SGDLS and CDR2 YYNGEE. CDR3 length: 16 amino acids. J was trimmed by 1 base and V by 0 bases; bases with no gene match: 5. CDR3: CASSVGAGRGTDTQYF. DNA for the CDR3: TGTGCCAGCAGCGTAGGGGCGGGGAGGGGCACAGATACGCAGTATTTT.

V usage is TRBV29-1 and J usage is TRBJ2-1; perhaps TRBD2 as D (6 bases). The CDR3 is made up of 13 amino acids. The germline V and J ends were trimmed by 7 bases and 6 bases, with 16 bases remaining between them. Germline V gene sequence: CDR1 SQVTM, CDR2 ANQGSEA. This chain's CDR3 is CSASEGGVNEQFF. The DNA of the CDR3 is TGCAGCGCCTCGGAAGGAGGGGTCAATGAGCAGTTCTTC.

The rearrangement uses TRBV11-2 and TRBJ1-2, with TRBD1 as a possible D gene (6 bases). There are 15 residues in the CDR3. Germline lookup yields CDR1 SGHAT and CDR2 FQNNGV. Between the trimmed V and J ends, which lost 5 bases and 1 base, there was a span of 14 bases. The CDR3 DNA reads TGTGCCAGCAGCCCCCGGACAGAAATTAACTATGGCTACACCTTC. Translated: CASSPRTEINYGYTF.

This clone has just one count. This sequence joins TRBV3-1 (or the pseudogene TRBV3-2) and TRBJ2-7, with 10 bases identical to TRBD2. Per the germline V gene, CDR1 is LGHDT and CDR2 is YNNKEL (reference sequence). This CDR3 comprises 17 residues. Trimming removed 1 base from V and 1 base from J; junction bases left unmatched: 7. This CDR3 is CASSQVVAGGPSYEQYF. For the CDR3, the DNA is TGTGCCAGCAGCCAAGTGGTAGCGGGGGGCCCTTCCTACGAGCAGTACTTC.

J is TRBJ1-1 and V is TRBV6-6, with 8 positions matching TRBD1. The V segment lost 6 bases and the J segment 11 bases; nucleotides outside the gene matches: 11. There are 13 residues in the CDR3. Germline loops: CDR1 MNHNY, CDR2 SVGAGI (reference sequence). The CDR3 reads CASSNGDRSRAFF. The CDR3 region has the DNA TGTGCCAGCAGCAATGGGGACAGGAGCCGGGCTTTCTTT.

V and J are TRBV3-1 (or the pseudogene TRBV3-2) and TRBJ2-5; a weak D match, TRBD1 (5 bases). Germline CDR1 LGHDT, CDR2 YNNKEL (reference sequence). The CDR3 covers 16 residues. V was trimmed by 4 bases and J by 0 bases, leaving 15 bases between them. CDR3 protein: CASSPGYRLNQETQYF. The CDR3 DNA follows: TGTGCCAGCAGCCCCGGCTACAGGTTAAACCAAGAGACCCAGTACTTC.

V usage is TRBV6-5 and J usage is TRBJ1-1; tentative D call: TRBD1 (6 bases). This CDR3 has 13 amino acids. Trimming pared 6 bases from V and 1 base from J, leaving 9 bases between. The germline CDR1 and CDR2 sequences are MNHEY and SVGAGI. In nucleotides, the CDR3 is TGTGCCAGCAGGACAGGAACGAACACTGAAGCTTTCTTT. Amino acid sequence: CASRTGTNTEAFF.

The chain recombines TRBV6-6 with TRBJ1-4, with a possible D match to TRBD1 (5 bases). Germline CDR1 MNHNY, CDR2 SVGAGI (reference sequence). V was pared by 0 bases and J by 5 bases, with 10 bases between. The CDR3 spans 15 residues. The CDR3 here is CASSYSWTKNEKLFF. The CDR3 region has the DNA TGTGCCAGCAGTTACTCTTGGACAAAGAATGAAAAACTGTTTTTT.

V usage is TRBV7-9 and J usage is TRBJ2-1; 10 positions agree with TRBD2. The CDR3 contains 15 residues. Trimming cost V 0 bases and J 9 bases; bases outside gene matches: 5. Germline lookup yields CDR1 SEHNR and CDR2 FQNEAQ (reference sequence). CDR3 region: CASSLALAGDVEQFF. CDR3 bases: TGTGCCAGCAGCTTAGCTCTAGCGGGGGACGTTGAGCAGTTCTTC. Using reference TRBV7-9 and TRBJ2-1 for the parts outside the CDR3, the full variable domain is DTGVSQNPRHKITKRGQNVTFRCDPISEHNRLYWYRQTLGQGPEFLTYFQNEAQLEKSRLLSDRFSAERPKGSFSTLEIQRTEQGDSAMYLCASSLALAGDVEQFFGPGTRLTVL.

The chain combines TRBV7-2 with TRBJ2-2, with 10 bases lining up with TRBD2. Germline CDR1 and CDR2: SGHTA and FQGNSA. The CDR3 consists of 16 residues. With 5 bases clipped from V and 5 bases from J, the junction kept 8 bases outside the gene matches. The CDR3 DNA sequence: TGTGCCAGCAGCCATCTAGCGGGGGCCTTAACCGGGGAGCTGTTTTTT. Its translation: CASSHLAGALTGELFF.

The V and J genes are TRBV7-2 and TRBJ2-7, with D possibly matching TRBD2 (6 bases). Per germline, CDR1 SGHTA and CDR2 FQGNSA. Trimming shortened V by 3 bases and J by 6 bases, and 18 bases separated the two germline ends. The CDR3 contains 15 residues. CDR3 amino acids: CASSFGYGGASEQYF. CDR3 nucleotides: TGTGCCAGCAGCTTCGGTTACGGGGGTGCGTCCGAGCAGTACTTC.